A selection of T cell receptor beta chains follows, all from one sample in a study of human T cells and chemical hapten exposure. TCRdb reanalysed the RACE reads using MiXCR and keeps one entry per CDR3 protein. The table shows around 27,000 distinct CDR3 sequences, with more than 5% occurring only once. The sequences come from whole blood, collected in connection with sensitization to the hapten diphenylcyclopropenone (DPC). The receptors here all came from a man aged 25 to 40 with alopecia areata. Some clones in this sample may be carry-over from other donors' samples. Each CDR3 is given with its conserved first and last residue. D genes are given only for firm matches. Expanded clones get a size class; other rows say once, few or many, or leave the size out.

V: TRBV6-2/TRBV6-3
D: NA
J: TRBJ1-1
size: many
DNA: TGTGCCAGCAGTTACATGACAGGTGAAGCTTTCTTT
CDR3: CASSYMTGEAFF

V: TRBV12-3/TRBV12-4
D: NA
J: TRBJ1-1
size: NA
DNA: TGTGCCAGCAGTAAATACGGACAGCAAACTGAAGCTTTCTTT
CDR3: CASSKYGQQTEAFF

V: TRBV20-1
D: NA
J: TRBJ2-7
size: many
DNA: TGCAGTGCTAAGGAGCCCCGGGACGTCCACTACGAGCAGTACTTC
CDR3: CSAKEPRDVHYEQYF

V: TRBV20-1
D: NA
J: TRBJ2-5
size: many
DNA: TGCAGTGCCAGCGACGGGCGGAGAGGAGAGGAGACCCAGTACTTC
CDR3: CSASDGRRGEETQYF

V: TRBV30
D: TRBD1
J: TRBJ2-7
size: many
DNA: TGTGCCTTGACGGGACAGGGGGCCTACGAGCAGTACTTC
CDR3: CALTGQGAYEQYF

V: TRBV21-1
D: NA
J: TRBJ1-2
size: many
DNA: TGTGCCAGCAGCTCCCGGACTACTGGCTACACCTTC
CDR3: CASSSRTTGYTF

V: TRBV25-1
D: NA
J: TRBJ1-4
size: many
DNA: TGTGCCAGCAGTGATTGGGGCCGTAATGAAAAACAGTTTTTT
CDR3: CASSDWGRNEKQFF

V: TRBV7-9
D: TRBD2
J: TRBJ2-3
size: many
DNA: TGTGCCAGCAGCTCCGGGACTATGGGCACAGATACGCAGTATTTT
CDR3: CASSSGTMGTDTQYF

V: TRBV6-5
D: TRBD1
J: TRBJ2-1
size: NA
DNA: TGTGCCAGCAGTGACAGGGACAAGCAGTTCTTC
CDR3: CASSDRDKQFF

V: TRBV4-1
D: NA
J: TRBJ2-1
size: many
DNA: TGCGCCAGCAGCCAAGATCACCTCAGGGGGGGGGTCTCCTACAATGAGCAGTTCTTC
CDR3: CASSQDHLRGGVSYNEQFF

V: TRBV27
D: TRBD2
J: TRBJ2-2
size: many
DNA: TGTGCCAGCAGTTCGGGACTAGCACAGAACACCGGGGAGCTGTTTTTT
CDR3: CASSSGLAQNTGELFF

V: TRBV30
D: NA
J: TRBJ2-4
size: many
DNA: TGTGCCTGGAAACGTGAAGGGGAGGCTTCGGGAAACATTCAGTACTTC
CDR3: CAWKREGEASGNIQYF

V: TRBV7-9
D: TRBD1
J: TRBJ2-5
size: many
DNA: TGTGCCAGCAGCCTTCGCCGACAGGGTGGGGAGACCCAGTACTTC
CDR3: CASSLRRQGGETQYF

V: TRBV12-3/TRBV12-4
D: NA
J: TRBJ2-1
size: many
DNA: TGTGCCAGCAGTTTAGCGGGACCCTCCTACAATGAGCAGTTCTTC
CDR3: CASSLAGPSYNEQFF

V: TRBV9
D: NA
J: TRBJ2-5
size: many
DNA: TGTGCCAGCAGCGTAGCCGAGCACCAAGAGACCCAGTACTTC
CDR3: CASSVAEHQETQYF

V: TRBV27
D: NA
J: TRBJ1-6
size: many
DNA: TGTGCCAGCAGTTTAGGCTCCCTTGGGACCCTCCACTTT
CDR3: CASSLGSLGTLHF

V: TRBV7-2
D: TRBD2
J: TRBJ2-1
size: many
DNA: TGTGCCAGCAGCCGACCCCCCTTCTCTAGCGGGAGACCGAATGAGCAGTTCTTC
CDR3: CASSRPPFSSGRPNEQFF